This T cell receptor (beta chain) was recorded in a study of blood T cell repertoires in COVID-19. Background on the study: PBMCs, B-cell-depleted T cells, or T cells provided the cDNA or gDNA that made up the material.

CDR3 length: 15 residues. The germline CDR1 and CDR2 sequences are MDHEN and SYDVKM. The J segment lost 5 bases and the V segment lost 7 bases, leaving 11 bases of the junction unmatched. Profiling relied on immunoSEQ multiplex PCR, and the TCRdb table lists in-frame clones only, not all of them. The table lists approximately 180,000 clones, about 91% of them singletons. What was sequenced was PBMCs or T cells enriched from blood (not recorded which). This sequence originates from a woman aged 40-49 years with acute COVID-19. This chain uses TRBV28 with TRBJ1-1; 9 bases map to TRBD1. The CDR3 region has the DNA TGTGCCAGCACCAACAGACAGGGGGGAAGTACTGAAGCTTTCTTT. Residues: CASTNRQGGSTEAFF. The entire variable domain, with the rest obtained from reference TRBV28 and TRBJ1-1, is as follows: DVKVTQSSRYLVKRTGEKVFLECVQDMDHENMFWYRQDPGLGLRLIYFSYDVKMKEKGDIPEGYSVSREKKERFSLILESASTNQTSMYLCASTNRQGGSTEAFFGQGTRLTVV.